This entry lists 17 T cell receptor beta chains sequenced from one sample in a study of OX40 agonist ivuxolimab in advanced cancers. This table comes from immunoSEQ multiplex PCR, and its TCRdb copy is limited to in-frame clones, with some not included. Here the sample spans some 60,000 clones, 75% to 90% being singletons. The sequenced sample was CD4+ or CD8+ T cells sorted from blood, obtained in a trial of the OX40 agonist ivuxolimab. All receptors derive from an adult with an advanced solid tumor such as melanoma, head and neck, liver or kidney cancer.

The rearrangement joins TRBV30 to TRBJ1-5; D is ambiguous. Per germline, CDR1 GTSNPN and CDR2 SVGIG (reference sequence). V lost 6 bases, J lost 5 bases, and 11 bases lay in between. CDR3 length: 12 residues. CDR3 protein: CACSQRDQPQHF. The DNA of the CDR3 is TGTGCCTGTTCACAGCGGGATCAGCCCCAGCATTTT.

The chain joins TRBV11-2 to TRBJ2-1; possible D gene TRBD2, 6 bases. CDR1 SGHAT and CDR2 FQNNGV come from the germline V gene. Trimming removed 5 bases from V and 4 bases from J, with 12 bases in between. CDR3 length: 14 amino acids. The CDR3 loop is CASSHWGVYNEQFF. The CDR3 region has the DNA TGTGCCAGCAGCCACTGGGGGGTTTACAATGAGCAGTTCTTC.

The chain is built from TRBV7-3 and TRBJ1-2; TRBD1 matches at 8 bases. CDR3 length: 15 residues. Germline CDR1 SGHTA, CDR2 FQGTGA. V lost 0 bases, J lost 7 bases, and 7 bases stayed unmatched. CDR3 amino acids: CASSLTGRTGSGYTF. DNA for the CDR3: TGTGCCAGCAGCTTAACGGGAAGGACAGGGTCTGGCTACACCTTC.

The V call is TRBV19, the J call TRBJ1-4; no reliable D call. The germline gives CDR1 LNHDA, CDR2 SQIVND (reference sequence). The CDR3 has 15 residues. V lost 2 bases, J lost 5 bases, and 12 bases lay in between. The CDR3 DNA sequence: TGTGCCAGTAGTATACCGGGAAGGGCGAATGAAAAACTGTTTTTT. Its protein product is CASSIPGRANEKLFF.

V and J are TRBV29-1 and TRBJ2-7; 8 nucleotides match TRBD1. Germline V gene data show CDR1 as SQVTM and CDR2 as ANQGSEA. With 6 bases clipped from V and 0 bases from J, the junction kept 7 bases outside the gene matches. This CDR3 spans 14 amino acids. CDR3 region: CSVYSGTGSYEQYF. CDR3 coding DNA: TGCAGCGTATACTCCGGGACAGGCTCCTACGAGCAGTACTTC.

The rearrangement joins TRBV20-1 to TRBJ2-1; no firm D call. The V gene lost 1 base and the J gene lost 7 bases, with 5 bases spanning the gap. This CDR3 region has 11 residues. Germline V lookup: CDR1 DFQATT, CDR2 SNEGSKA (reference sequence). CDR3 nucleotides: TGCAGTGCTAGAGCCGGGAATGAGCAGTTCTTC. This translates into CSARAGNEQFF.

This chain uses TRBV7-9 with TRBJ1-2, with TRBD1 matching over 12 bases. The V and J ends lost 8 bases and 4 bases, in that order; junction bases with no gene match: 5. The CDR3 covers 14 residues. Germline values: CDR1 SEHNR, CDR2 FQNEAQ (reference sequence). The CDR3 nucleotides are TGTGCCAGCGCGCCGGGACAGGGGGCCTATGGCTACACCTTC. Residues: CASAPGQGAYGYTF.

The chain joins TRBV30 to TRBJ2-7; TRBD1 is a possible D gene (7 bases). V lost 0 bases to trimming and J lost 0 bases, with 15 bases between them. Looked up from germline, CDR1 is GTSNPN and CDR2 is SVGIG (reference sequence). The CDR3 is made up of 16 amino acids. The CDR3 here is CAWSVETGRSSYEQYF. The CDR3 nucleotides are TGTGCCTGGAGTGTCGAGACAGGGAGGAGCTCCTACGAGCAGTACTTC.

V usage is TRBV11-2 and J usage is TRBJ2-1; D uncertain. Germline lookup yields CDR1 SGHAT and CDR2 FQNNGV. This CDR3 region has 12 residues. Trimming stripped 0 bases from V and 13 bases from J, with 10 bases between. CDR3 in DNA: TGTGCCAGCAGCTTAGAAAGCCAAAGACAGTTCTTC. As protein: CASSLESQRQFF.

The chain uses TRBV2 and TRBJ2-7; D is uncertain. The V gene's germline CDR1 is SNHLY and CDR2 FYNNEI. Trimming cost V 6 bases and J 6 bases, with 12 bases left between them. There are 12 residues in the CDR3. CDR3: CASRGLLPEQYF. In DNA, the CDR3 is TGTGCCAGCAGAGGGCTCCTCCCCGAGCAGTACTTC.

CDR3 sequence: CASSRNRETQYF. The CDR3 region has the DNA TGTGCCAGCAGTCGGAACCGGGAGACCCAGTACTTC. The gene calls are TRBV28 and TRBJ2-5; no reliable D call. This CDR3 region has 12 residues. V shed 5 bases and J shed 5 bases, with 9 bases lying between them. Germline V gives CDR1 MDHEN, CDR2 SYDVKM.

CDR3 bases: TGTGCCAGCTCACCGACAGGGGGAAATGGCGAGCAGTACTTC. Protein product: CASSPTGGNGEQYF. The V call is TRBV18, the J call TRBJ2-7; 9 bases fit TRBD1. There are 14 residues in the CDR3. Germline V CDR1 and CDR2: KGHSH, LQKENI. The V and J ends lost 3 bases and 6 bases, in that order; junction bases with no gene match: 6.

The rearrangement joins TRBV15 to TRBJ2-1, with TRBD2 matching over 14 bases. Unmatched junction bases numbered 5, after V lost 1 base and J lost 9 bases. The CDR3 length is 16 residues. Per germline, CDR1 LNHNV and CDR2 YYDKDF (reference sequence). The CDR3 here is CATSRARLAGGLEQFF. Here the CDR3 DNA reads TGTGCCACCAGCAGAGCAAGACTAGCGGGGGGGCTTGAGCAGTTCTTC.

CDR3 bases: TGTGCCAGCAGCGTAGGGGGTTCGATGGGAAACACCATATATTTT. Translating it yields CASSVGGSMGNTIYF. The chain joins TRBV9 to TRBJ1-3, with D uncertain. CDR1 SGDLS and CDR2 YYNGEE come from the germline V gene. CDR3 length: 15 amino acids. Between the trimmed V and J ends, which lost 0 bases and 4 bases, there was a span of 11 bases.

The chain joins TRBV5-6 to TRBJ2-7; D is uncertain. The CDR3 has 13 residues. The V end was cut by 4 bases, the J end by 11 bases, with 19 bases between. Germline V gene sequence: CDR1 SGHDT, CDR2 YYEEEE. The CDR3 spells CASSPGPRAIKYF. CDR3 bases: TGTGCCAGCAGCCCAGGACCCCGGGCTATAAAGTACTTC. Drawing the rest from reference TRBV5-6 and TRBJ2-7, the complete variable domain is DAGVTQSPTHLIKTRGQQVTLRCSPKSGHDTVSWYQQALGQGPQFIFQYYEEEERQRGNFPDRFSGHQFPNYSSELNVNALLLGDSALYLCASSPGPRAIKYFGPGTRLTVT.

The chain combines TRBV28 with TRBJ1-1; D is possibly TRBD1 (5 bases). Per germline, CDR1 MDHEN and CDR2 SYDVKM. Deletions cut 6 bases from V and 4 bases from J, with 18 bases between. This CDR3 is built from 15 residues. CDR3 residues: CASRDYRTRGTEAFF. The CDR3 nucleotides are TGTGCCAGCAGGGATTACAGGACCCGTGGCACTGAAGCTTTCTTT.

This clone has just one count. This chain joins TRBV5-4 and TRBJ2-5; 9 positions agree with TRBD1. Germline V gives CDR1 SGHNT, CDR2 YYREEE (reference sequence). The CDR3 runs to 15 residues. Trimming at V came to 7 bases and at J to 3 bases, leaving 10 bases not matched to a gene. Here the CDR3 reads CASAPGQGTKETQYF. CDR3 coding DNA: TGTGCCAGCGCCCCGGGACAGGGAACTAAAGAGACCCAGTACTTC.